The 28 T cell receptor beta chains below come from one sample, sequenced in a study of shared clonotypes between healthy human individuals. Produced via immunoSEQ multiplex PCR; TCRdb's table is partial and in-frame only. The sample has 950,000 to 1,100,000 clones; about three quarters are singletons. Source material: memory CD4+ T cells sorted from blood. Specified subset: CD45RA-negative fraction. The receptors derive from a young man in good health.

The V gene is TRBV28, the J gene TRBJ2-7; 9 bases agree with TRBD2. Per the germline V gene, CDR1 is MDHEN and CDR2 is SYDVKM. The CDR3 covers 15 residues. V was clipped by 5 bases and J by 0 bases; unmatched bases: 5. The DNA of the CDR3 is TGTGCCAGCAGTGTGGAGCGGGGGGCCTCCTACGAGCAGTACTTC. Protein product: CASSVERGASYEQYF.

The chain joins TRBV7-2 to TRBJ2-4, with 7 bases that match TRBD2. CDR1 and CDR2 (germline): SGHTA, FQGNSA. V lost 7 bases and J lost 7; bases outside the gene matches: 10. This CDR3 has 14 residues. CDR3 in DNA: TGTGCCAGCACCCGGGGGAGGGAAGAGAACATTCAGTACTTC. Amino acids: CASTRGREENIQYF.

This chain links TRBV12-5 with TRBJ1-6, with unresolved D. Per the germline V gene, CDR1 is LGHNT and CDR2 is FRNRAP. V gave up 3 bases and J gave up 6 bases, with 3 bases separating them. The CDR3 contains 12 residues. CDR3 sequence (DNA): TGTGCTAGTGGTTTCCCTAATTCACCCCTCCACTTT. Amino acid sequence: CASGFPNSPLHF.

In its sample, this clone was seen a few times. The sample has other DNA sequences that encode this CDR3 too. The gene calls are TRBV5-1 and TRBJ2-7; no reliable D call. Germline loops: CDR1 SGHRS, CDR2 YFSETQ. The V end lost 2 bases, the J end lost 0 bases, and 6 bases lay between the germline ends. The CDR3 runs to 13 residues. CDR3 bases: TGCGCCAGCAGCTTCCTAAGCTCCTACGAGCAGTACTTC. Translated: CASSFLSSYEQYF.

The chain combines TRBV28 with TRBJ2-7; D not certain. Trimming took off 6 bases at V and 8 bases at J, with 11 bases between the two ends. The CDR3 is 11 amino acids. In germline, CDR1 is MDHEN, CDR2 SYDVKM. In nucleotides, the CDR3 is TGTGCCAGCAGCCGTTTTGGCCAGCAGTACTTC. It is translated as CASSRFGQQYF.

This sequence joins TRBV29-1 and TRBJ1-2; D uncertain. Germline V gene data show CDR1 as SQVTM and CDR2 as ANQGSEA. The CDR3 spans 11 residues. V was clipped by 3 bases and J by 6 bases, with 8 bases between them. Written as DNA, the CDR3 is TGCAGCGTTGAGCTTTATAATGGCTACACCTTC. Its translation: CSVELYNGYTF.

This clone was counted ten times or more. The chain uses TRBV7-2 and TRBJ2-7, with 9 positions matching TRBD2. From germline, CDR1 is SGHTA and CDR2 FQGNSA. This CDR3 spans 15 amino acids. Germline trimming cut 1 base from V and 4 bases from J; bases unmatched to any gene: 5. CDR3 loop: CASSLEASGTYEQYF. CDR3 bases: TGTGCCAGCAGCTTAGAGGCTAGCGGGACATACGAGCAGTACTTC.

This clone was recorded once. The chain has TRBV6-1 and TRBJ1-2; 7 bases fit TRBD1. This CDR3 is 15 amino acids long. After removal of 2 bases from V and 8 bases from J, the junction contained 11 bases not matched to a gene. Germline CDR1 MNHNS, CDR2 SASEGT. The CDR3: CASSESRQGEGGYTF. CDR3 sequence (DNA): TGTGCCAGCAGTGAATCCCGGCAGGGGGAGGGAGGCTACACCTTC.

The rearrangement joins TRBV9 to TRBJ2-7, with D perhaps TRBD1 (5 bases). Looked up from germline, CDR1 is SGDLS and CDR2 is YYNGEE. The V gene lost 1 base and the J gene lost 2 bases, with 10 bases spanning the gap. This CDR3 has 14 residues. The CDR3 DNA reads as TGTGCCAGCAGCGTATCCACAGGTCCCTACGAGCAGTACTTC. It yields the protein CASSVSTGPYEQYF.

V usage is TRBV4-3 and J usage is TRBJ1-4; tentatively, D is TRBD1 (5 bases). The germline CDR1 and CDR2 sequences are LGHNA and YSLEER. The CDR3 contains 18 residues. Deletions cut 0 bases from V and 6 bases from J, with 20 bases between. CDR3 in amino acids: CASSQDRPSKGQDEKLFF. CDR3 coding DNA: TGCGCCAGCAGCCAAGATCGACCGTCAAAGGGGCAGGATGAAAAACTGTTTTTT.

CDR3 nucleotides: TGCGCCAGCAGCCAAATCTCCGGGACAGATACGCAGTATTTT. It specifies CASSQISGTDTQYF. V and J are TRBV4-3 and TRBJ2-3; D is unresolved. Trimming took 2 bases from V and 3 from J, leaving 9 bases between them. Germline V gene sequence: CDR1 LGHNA, CDR2 YSLEER. The CDR3 covers 14 residues.

Here the CDR3 DNA reads TGTGCCAGCAGTGAAGGGGCAGGCCGGAACACCGGGGAGCTGTTTTTT. This gives the protein CASSEGAGRNTGELFF. V gene TRBV6-1 combines with J gene TRBJ2-2; D unresolved. The germline V gene encodes CDR1 MNHNS and CDR2 SASEGT. Deletions cut 1 base from V and 1 base from J, with 10 bases between. The CDR3 covers 16 residues.

The CDR3 DNA is TGTGCCAGCTCACCTCCGGGAGGGTGGACTGAAGCTTTCTTT. This encodes CASSPPGGWTEAFF. The chain links TRBV18 to TRBJ1-1; D call uncertain. Germline values: CDR1 KGHSH, CDR2 LQKENI. V lost 3 bases to trimming and J lost 5 bases, with 13 bases between them. The CDR3 covers 14 residues.

CDR3 residues: CASSFGQGAAEKLFF. The CDR3 bases are TGCGCCAGCAGCTTCGGCCAGGGGGCGGCTGAAAAACTGTTTTTT. The chain employs TRBV5-1 and TRBJ1-4, with 8 nucleotides matching TRBD1. The trim removed 2 bases at V and 7 bases at J, leaving 7 bases unmatched. The CDR3 runs to 15 residues. CDR1 and CDR2 from the germline V gene are SGHRS and YFSETQ. Using reference TRBV5-1 and TRBJ1-4 for the parts outside the CDR3, the full variable domain is KAGVTQTPRYLIKTRGQQVTLSCSPISGHRSVSWYQQTPGQGLQFLFEYFSETQRNKGNFPGRFSGRQFSNSRSEMNVSTLELGDSALYLCASSFGQGAAEKLFFGSGTQLSVL.

This clone was observed a few times. The genes are TRBV2 and TRBJ2-3; 8 nucleotides align to TRBD2. Germline V gene sequence: CDR1 SNHLY, CDR2 FYNNEI. The V and J ends lost 4 bases and 1 base, in that order; junction bases with no gene match: 1. This CDR3 comprises 14 residues. The CDR3 sequence is CASSGRGGTDTQYF. For the CDR3, the DNA is TGTGCCAGCAGTGGGCGGGGGGGCACAGATACGCAGTATTTT. The full variable domain, rest sourced from reference TRBV2 and TRBJ2-3, is EPEVTQTPSHQVTQMGQEVILRCVPISNHLYFYWYRQILGQKVEFLVSFYNNEISEKSEIFDDQFSVERPDGSNFTLKIRSTKLEDSAMYFCASSGRGGTDTQYFGPGTRLTVL.

The V and J genes are TRBV29-1 and TRBJ1-2; no definite D call. V lost 6 bases to trimming and J lost 4 bases, with 12 bases between them. The CDR3 consists of 12 residues. Germline CDR1 reads SQVTM; CDR2 reads ANQGSEA. CDR3: CSVGWALYGYTF. The CDR3 DNA reads TGCAGCGTGGGGTGGGCCCTCTATGGCTACACCTTC.

To note about this clone: This clone may be a read error of a much larger clone one base away. This sequence joins TRBV20-1 and TRBJ2-5; 7 nucleotides align to TRBD2. Unmatched junction bases numbered 4, after V lost 6 bases and J lost 9 bases. The germline gives CDR1 DFQATT, CDR2 SNEGSKA (reference sequence). CDR3 size: 10 residues. Here the CDR3 reads CSAGREAQYF. In DNA form, the CDR3 reads TGCAGTGCCGGTCGGGAGGCCCAGTACTTC.

J is TRBJ2-7 and V is TRBV10-2; D might be TRBD1 (7 bases). V lost 1 base, J lost 6 bases, and 25 bases lay in between. Germline values: CDR1 WSHSY, CDR2 SAAADI. The CDR3 has 18 residues. The CDR3 loop is CASSEFAGQTGRRLEQYF. Written as DNA, the CDR3 is TGCGCCAGCAGTGAGTTCGCGGGACAGACCGGCCGGCGACTCGAGCAGTACTTC.

The chain links TRBV29-1 to TRBJ2-3, with D hard to call. Germline values: CDR1 SQVTM, CDR2 ANQGSEA. This CDR3 contains 12 residues. The germline V and J ends were trimmed by 7 bases and 0 bases, with 8 bases remaining between them. CDR3 DNA: TGCAGCGCCACAACTAGCACAGATACGCAGTATTTT. Translated, it gives CSATTSTDTQYF.

V and J are TRBV6-5 and TRBJ2-3, with a tentative D call TRBD2 (7 bases). V lost 2 bases, J lost 1 base, and 10 bases lay in between. The CDR3 sequence is 15 residues long. Germline-derived CDR1 and CDR2 are MNHEY and SVGAGI. The chain's CDR3 is CASSYRGAGTDTQYF. The CDR3, as DNA: TGTGCCAGCAGTTACCGGGGGGCTGGCACAGATACGCAGTATTTT.

This clone was counted between two and nine times. The genes are TRBV5-1 and TRBJ2-7; D uncertain. CDR3 length: 19 amino acids. The germline V and J ends were trimmed by 1 base and 6 bases, with 29 bases remaining between them. CDR1 and CDR2 (germline): SGHRS, YFSETQ. CDR3 protein: CASSLLPAINTGTVTEQYF. CDR3 coding DNA: TGCGCCAGCAGCTTGCTTCCTGCGATAAATACGGGTACAGTGACCGAGCAGTACTTC.

The chain combines TRBV5-4 with TRBJ1-1; possible D gene TRBD1, 6 bases. This CDR3 region has 15 residues. Germline V gives CDR1 SGHNT, CDR2 YYREEE (reference sequence). V dropped 3 bases and J dropped 1 base, with 13 bases sitting between them. The CDR3 DNA reads as TGTGCCAGCAGCTACGACAGGCCAGCGAACACTGAAGCTTTCTTT. Its translation: CASSYDRPANTEAFF. The full variable domain, its missing parts supplied by reference TRBV5-4 and TRBJ1-1, is ETGVTQSPTHLIKTRGQQVTLRCSSQSGHNTVSWYQQALGQGPQFIFQYYREEENGRGNFPPRFSGLQFPNYSSELNVNALELDDSALYLCASSYDRPANTEAFFGQGTRLTVV.

The rearrangement links TRBV19 to TRBJ1-3; D perhaps matches TRBD1 (5 bases). Trimming took off 3 bases at V and 2 bases at J, with 11 bases between the two ends. The CDR3 totals 15 residues. Per germline, CDR1 LNHDA and CDR2 SQIVND (reference sequence). CDR3 sequence: CASSIGGTAGNTIYF. In DNA, the CDR3 is TGTGCCAGTAGTATTGGAGGGACGGCTGGAAACACCATATATTTT. Complete variable domain (other parts from reference TRBV19 and TRBJ1-3): DGGITQSPKYLFRKEGQNVTLSCEQNLNHDAMYWYRQDPGQGLRLIYYSQIVNDFQKGDIAEGYSVSREKKESFPLTVTSAQKNPTAFYLCASSIGGTAGNTIYFGEGSWLTVV.

The chain has TRBV5-6 and TRBJ2-3; D remains unclear. The CDR3 sequence is 14 residues long. From germline, CDR1 is SGHDT and CDR2 YYEEEE. V was clipped by 0 bases and J by 6 bases, with 11 bases between them. CDR3 sequence (DNA): TGTGCCAGCAGCTTGGACCGGATTCACGATACGCAGTATTTT. The encoded protein is CASSLDRIHDTQYF.

The chain uses TRBV11-2 and TRBJ1-6; 9 bases map to TRBD1. The CDR3 is made up of 14 amino acids. In germline, CDR1 is SGHAT, CDR2 FQNNGV. Trimming took 5 bases from V and 6 from J; bases not matched to a gene: 2. The CDR3: CASSAQGANSPLHF. The DNA of the CDR3 is TGTGCCAGCAGCGCACAGGGGGCTAATTCACCCCTCCACTTT.

V usage is TRBV28 and J usage is TRBJ1-1, with 9 nucleotides matching TRBD1. This CDR3 is 12 amino acids long. Germline assignment: CDR1 MDHEN and CDR2 SYDVKM. J lost 10 bases, V lost 5 bases, and 5 bases had no gene match. CDR3 sequence (DNA): TGTGCCAGCAGTAGAGGGACAGGGTTAGCTTTCTTT. Its translation is CASSRGTGLAFF.

There are many counts of this clone. Relative to the germline gene, one junction end is altered; a read error may explain this. The chain carries TRBV7-7 and TRBJ2-2; 7 nucleotides line up with TRBD1. Germline lookup yields CDR1 SSHAT and CDR2 FNYEAQ (reference sequence). The CDR3 covers 15 residues. The chain's CDR3 is CASSASGGSTGELFF. CDR3 sequence (DNA): TGTGCTAGCAGCGCATCAGGGGGTAGCACCGGGGAGCTGTTTTTT.

This chain connects TRBV7-2 to TRBJ2-7; D is uncertain. Germline CDR1 SGHTA, CDR2 FQGNSA. The CDR3 is made up of 14 amino acids. The germline V and J ends were trimmed by 0 bases and 1 base, with 7 bases remaining between them. The CDR3 coding sequence is TGTGCCAGCAGCTTAGCACGGGCATCCTACGAGCAGTACTTC. This sequence encodes CASSLARASYEQYF.